The source of this T cell receptor beta chain is a study of T-cell memory formation after mild COVID-19. From the 5' RACE reads, TCRdb called clonotypes with MiXCR, one entry per CDR3 protein. The data show 470,000 or so distinct CDR3 sequences, 18% seen once. Sequencing was carried out using PBMCs or a T cell subset sorted from them (not recorded which). This TCR came from a man between 18 and 29 years old who had mild COVID-19 (a few samples of this study predate the infection). Cell type and time point are not known.

This chain's CDR3 is CATRRTASSYNEQFF. CDR3 nucleotide sequence: TGTGCCACCCGGAGGACGGCAAGCTCCTACAATGAGCAGTTCTTC. The V and J genes are TRBV7-3 and TRBJ2-1; a weak D match, TRBD2 (5 bases). V was shortened by 10 bases and J by 0 bases, with 16 bases between the two germline ends. This CDR3 has 15 residues. Germline V gene lookup returns CDR1 SGHTA and CDR2 FQGTGA.